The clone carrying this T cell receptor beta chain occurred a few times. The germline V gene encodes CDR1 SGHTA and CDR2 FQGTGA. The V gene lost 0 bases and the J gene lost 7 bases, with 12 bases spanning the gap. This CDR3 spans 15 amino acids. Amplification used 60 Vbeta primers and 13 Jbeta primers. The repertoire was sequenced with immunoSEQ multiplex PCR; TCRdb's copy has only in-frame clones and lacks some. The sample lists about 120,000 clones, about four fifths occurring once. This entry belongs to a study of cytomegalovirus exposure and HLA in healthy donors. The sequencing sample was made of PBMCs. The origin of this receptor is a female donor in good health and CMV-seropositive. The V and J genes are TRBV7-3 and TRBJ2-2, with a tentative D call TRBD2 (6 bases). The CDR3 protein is CASSLTEGRIGELFF. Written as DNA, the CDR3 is TGTGCCAGCAGCTTAACGGAGGGGAGGATCGGGGAGCTGTTTTTT.